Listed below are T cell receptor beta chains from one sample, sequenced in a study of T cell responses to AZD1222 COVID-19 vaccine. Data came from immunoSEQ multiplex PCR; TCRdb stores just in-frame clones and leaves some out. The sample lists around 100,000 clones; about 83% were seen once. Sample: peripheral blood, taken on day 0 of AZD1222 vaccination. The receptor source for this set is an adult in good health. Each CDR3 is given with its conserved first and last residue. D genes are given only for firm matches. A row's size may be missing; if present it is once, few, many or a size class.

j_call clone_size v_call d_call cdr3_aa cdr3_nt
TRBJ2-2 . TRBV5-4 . CASSGRQGNTGELFF TGTGCCAGCAGCGGACGCCAGGGAAACACCGGGGAGCTGTTTTTT
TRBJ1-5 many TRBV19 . CASMSGGNQPQHF TGTGCCAGTATGTCGGGGGGCAATCAGCCCCAGCATTTT
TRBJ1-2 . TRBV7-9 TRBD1 CASGGGASGYTF TGTGCCAGCGGAGGGGGCGCGTCTGGCTACACCTTC
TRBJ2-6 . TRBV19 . CASTSQGFSGANVLTF TGTGCCAGTACCTCCCAGGGTTTTTCTGGGGCCAACGTCCTGACTTTC
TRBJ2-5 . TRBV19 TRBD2 CASSIQLAGQETQYF TGTGCCAGTAGTATCCAACTAGCGGGCCAAGAGACCCAGTACTTC
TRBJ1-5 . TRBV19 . CASTPGGDQPQHF TGTGCCAGTACCCCAGGCGGAGATCAGCCCCAGCATTTT
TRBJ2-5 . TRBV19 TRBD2 CASSIEGRVKTQYF TGTGCCAGTAGTATAGAGGGGAGGGTGAAGACCCAGTACTTC
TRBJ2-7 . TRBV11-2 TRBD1 CASSSGTGQGAITYEQYF TGTGCCAGCAGCTCAGGTACGGGACAGGGGGCGATCACCTACGAGCAGTACTTC
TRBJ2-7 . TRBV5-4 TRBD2 CASQGGLAGVYEQYF TGTGCCAGCCAAGGGGGACTAGCGGGAGTTTACGAGCAGTACTTC
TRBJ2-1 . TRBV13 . CASSFPGSLDNEQFF TGTGCCAGCAGCTTCCCAGGGAGCCTGGACAATGAGCAGTTCTTC
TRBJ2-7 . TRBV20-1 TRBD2 CSASPRGTSDRSEQYF TGCAGTGCTAGTCCCAGGGGGACTAGCGATCGATCCGAGCAGTACTTC
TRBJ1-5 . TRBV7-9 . CASSLAGPAYQPQHF TGTGCCAGCAGCTTAGCAGGGCCGGCGTATCAGCCCCAGCATTTT
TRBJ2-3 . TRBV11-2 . CASSSQIGADTQYF TGTGCCAGCAGTTCCCAAATCGGGGCAGATACGCAGTATTTT
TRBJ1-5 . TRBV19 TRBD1 CASLPGQGQPQHF TGTGCCAGCCTACCCGGACAGGGTCAGCCCCAGCATTTT
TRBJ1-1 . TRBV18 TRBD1 CASSLGQGLNLNTEAFF TGTGCCAGCTCACTGGGACAGGGGTTGAATTTGAACACTGAAGCTTTCTTT
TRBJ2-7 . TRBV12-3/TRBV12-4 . CASSLTGSEQYF TGTGCCAGCAGTTTAACCGGTTCCGAGCAGTACTTC
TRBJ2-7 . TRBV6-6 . CATATRTYEQYF TGTGCCACCGCCACAAGGACCTACGAGCAGTACTTC
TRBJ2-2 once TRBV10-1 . CASGDYTGELFF TGCGCCAGCGGGGACTACACCGGGGAGCTGTTTTTT
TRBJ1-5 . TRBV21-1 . CASSQFTEPLSNQPQHF TGTGCCAGCAGCCAGTTCACGGAACCTCTTAGCAATCAGCCCCAGCATTTT
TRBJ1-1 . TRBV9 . CASSDTGLMGEAFF TGTGCCAGCAGCGACACCGGGTTGATGGGGGAAGCTTTCTTT
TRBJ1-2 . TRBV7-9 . CASSLDSLYGYTF TGTGCCAGCAGCTTGGACAGCCTTTATGGCTACACCTTC
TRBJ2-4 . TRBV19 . CASSNRLAKNIQYF TGTGCCAGTAGTAACAGGTTAGCCAAAAACATTCAGTACTTC
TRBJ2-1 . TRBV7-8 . CASSLESGVGGNEQFF TGTGCCAGCAGCTTAGAATCCGGTGTCGGAGGCAATGAGCAGTTCTTC
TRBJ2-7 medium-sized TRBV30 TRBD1 CAWAGTGVYEQYF TGTGCCTGGGCCGGGACAGGGGTCTACGAGCAGTACTTC
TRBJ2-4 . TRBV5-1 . CASSQRTDTKNIQYF TGCGCCAGCAGCCAAAGGACGGACACCAAAAACATTCAGTACTTC
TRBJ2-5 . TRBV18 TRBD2 CASSPGTSGETQYF TGTGCCAGCTCCCCTGGGACTAGCGGAGAGACCCAGTACTTC
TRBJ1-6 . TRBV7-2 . CASSSGGGSPLHF TGTGCCAGCAGCTCCGGAGGGGGGTCACCCCTCCACTTT
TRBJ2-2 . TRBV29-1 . CSVGGPLGGELFF TGCAGCGTGGGGGGACCCTTGGGCGGGGAGCTGTTTTTT
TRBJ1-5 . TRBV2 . CASSGGRRDQDQPQHF TGTGCCAGCAGCGGCGGGCGTAGGGATCAAGATCAGCCCCAGCATTTT
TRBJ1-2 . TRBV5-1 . CASSSYTGGNYGYTF TGCGCCAGCAGCTCTTACACGGGCGGTAACTATGGCTACACCTTC
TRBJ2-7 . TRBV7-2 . CASSKTTPLTGFSYEQYF TGTGCCAGCAGCAAGACGACACCATTAACAGGGTTCTCCTACGAGCAGTACTTC
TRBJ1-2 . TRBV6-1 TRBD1 CASSERTGSGYTF TGTGCCAGCAGTGAAAGGACAGGTTCGGGCTACACCTTC
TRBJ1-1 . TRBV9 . CASSVGPLNTEAFF TGTGCCAGCAGCGTAGGTCCGTTGAACACTGAAGCTTTCTTT
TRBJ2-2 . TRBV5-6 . CASSLGVGTPLFAGELFF TGTGCCAGCAGCTTGGGGGTGGGCACCCCCTTGTTCGCCGGGGAGCTGTTTTTT
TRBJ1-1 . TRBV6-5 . CARQGRDGDTEAFF TGTGCCAGACAGGGAAGGGATGGCGACACTGAAGCTTTCTTT
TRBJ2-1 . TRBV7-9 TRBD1 CASSAGAGTGVRNEQFF TGTGCCAGCAGCGCAGGTGCAGGGACAGGGGTAAGGAATGAGCAGTTCTTC
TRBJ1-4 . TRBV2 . CASSVGLSTREKLFF TGTGCCAGCAGTGTGGGACTTTCAACCAGGGAAAAACTGTTTTTT
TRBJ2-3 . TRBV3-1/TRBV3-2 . CASSQGQVLADTQYF TGTGCCAGCAGCCAAGGGCAAGTGTTGGCAGATACGCAGTATTTT
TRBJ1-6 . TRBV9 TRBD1 CASSRTGDNSPLHF TGTGCCAGCAGCCGAACAGGGGATAATTCACCCCTCCACTTT
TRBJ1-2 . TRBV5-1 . CASSLGAAGVGYTF TGCGCCAGCAGCTTGGGGGCGGCAGGGGTAGGCTACACCTTC